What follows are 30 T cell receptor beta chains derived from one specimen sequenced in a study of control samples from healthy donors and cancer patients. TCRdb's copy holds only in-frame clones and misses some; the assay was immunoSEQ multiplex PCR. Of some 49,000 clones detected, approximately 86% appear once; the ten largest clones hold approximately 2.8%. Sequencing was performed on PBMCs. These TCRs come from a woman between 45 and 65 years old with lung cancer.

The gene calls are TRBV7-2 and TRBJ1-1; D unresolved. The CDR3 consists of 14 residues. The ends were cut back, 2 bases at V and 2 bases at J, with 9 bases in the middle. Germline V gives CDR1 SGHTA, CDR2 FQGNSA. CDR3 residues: CASSLWQANTEAFF. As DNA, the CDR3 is TGTGCCAGCAGCTTATGGCAGGCAAACACTGAAGCTTTCTTT.

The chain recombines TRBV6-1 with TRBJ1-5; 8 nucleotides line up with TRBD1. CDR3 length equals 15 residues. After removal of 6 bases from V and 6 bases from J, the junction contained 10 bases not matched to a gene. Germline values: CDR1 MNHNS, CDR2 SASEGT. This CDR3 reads CASSILQGVPQPQHF. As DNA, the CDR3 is TGTGCCAGCAGCATATTACAGGGGGTGCCTCAGCCCCAGCATTTT.

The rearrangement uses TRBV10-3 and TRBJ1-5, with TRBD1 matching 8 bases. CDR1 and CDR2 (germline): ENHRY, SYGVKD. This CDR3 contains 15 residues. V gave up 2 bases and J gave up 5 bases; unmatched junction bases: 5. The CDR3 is CAISEEQGGHQPQHF. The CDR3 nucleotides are TGTGCCATCAGTGAGGAACAGGGGGGGCATCAGCCCCAGCATTTT.

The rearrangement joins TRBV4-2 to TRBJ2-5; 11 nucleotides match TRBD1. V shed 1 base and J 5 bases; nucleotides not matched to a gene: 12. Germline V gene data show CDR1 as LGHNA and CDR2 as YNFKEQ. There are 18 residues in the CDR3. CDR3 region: CASSQGGTGGMSRETQYF. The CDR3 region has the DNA TGTGCCAGCAGCCAAGGTGGGACAGGGGGGATGAGCCGGGAGACCCAGTACTTC.

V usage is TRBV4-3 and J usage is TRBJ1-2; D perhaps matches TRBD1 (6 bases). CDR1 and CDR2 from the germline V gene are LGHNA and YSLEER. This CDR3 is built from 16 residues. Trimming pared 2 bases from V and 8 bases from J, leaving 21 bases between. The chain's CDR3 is CASSQLTDSGYSGYTF. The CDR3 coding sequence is TGCGCCAGCAGCCAACTAACGGACAGCGGCTATTCGGGCTACACCTTC.

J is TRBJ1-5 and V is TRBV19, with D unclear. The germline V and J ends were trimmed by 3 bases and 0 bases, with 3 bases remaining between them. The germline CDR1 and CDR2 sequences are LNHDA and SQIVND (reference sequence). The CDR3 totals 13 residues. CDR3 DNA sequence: TGTGCCAGTAGTATTCCTAGCAATCAGCCCCAGCATTTT. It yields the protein CASSIPSNQPQHF. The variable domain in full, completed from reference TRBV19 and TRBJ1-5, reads DGGITQSPKYLFRKEGQNVTLSCEQNLNHDAMYWYRQDPGQGLRLIYYSQIVNDFQKGDIAEGYSVSREKKESFPLTVTSAQKNPTAFYLCASSIPSNQPQHFGDGTRLSIL.

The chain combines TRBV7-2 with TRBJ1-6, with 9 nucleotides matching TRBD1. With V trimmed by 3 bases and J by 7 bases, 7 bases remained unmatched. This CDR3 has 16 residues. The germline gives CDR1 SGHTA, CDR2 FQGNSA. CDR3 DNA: TGTGCCAGCAGCTTTACCGGGACAGGGCTGAATTCACCCCTCCACTTT. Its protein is CASSFTGTGLNSPLHF.

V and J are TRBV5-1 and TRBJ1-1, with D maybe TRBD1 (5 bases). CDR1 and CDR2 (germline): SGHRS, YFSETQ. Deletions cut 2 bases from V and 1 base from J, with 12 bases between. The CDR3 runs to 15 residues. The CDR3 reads CASSFPPGANTEAFF. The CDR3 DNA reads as TGCGCCAGCAGCTTCCCCCCCGGGGCGAACACTGAAGCTTTCTTT.

In DNA form, the CDR3 reads TGCAGCGTTGAACTAGGGGCTGAGACCCAGTACTTC. Its translation: CSVELGAETQYF. The chain links TRBV29-1 to TRBJ2-5, with D tentatively TRBD1 (5 bases). The CDR3 covers 12 residues. V was trimmed by 2 bases and J by 5 bases, leaving 9 bases between them. In germline, CDR1 is SQVTM, CDR2 ANQGSEA.

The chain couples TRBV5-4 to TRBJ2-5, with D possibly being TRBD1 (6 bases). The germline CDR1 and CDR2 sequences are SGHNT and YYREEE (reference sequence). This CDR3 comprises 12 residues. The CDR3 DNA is TGTGCTTACGACGACAGGACGGAGACCCAGTACTTC. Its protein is CAYDDRTETQYF.

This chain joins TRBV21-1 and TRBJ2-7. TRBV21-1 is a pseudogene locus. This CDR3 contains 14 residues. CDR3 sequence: CASSKESDSYEQYF. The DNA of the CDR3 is TGTGCCAGCAGCAAAGAATCGGATAGCTACGAGCAGTACTTC.

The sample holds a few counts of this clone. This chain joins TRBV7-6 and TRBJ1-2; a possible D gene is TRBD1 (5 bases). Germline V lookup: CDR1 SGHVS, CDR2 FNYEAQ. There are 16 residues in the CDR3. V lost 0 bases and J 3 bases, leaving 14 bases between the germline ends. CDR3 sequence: CASSLAGALGDYGYTF. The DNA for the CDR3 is TGTGCCAGCAGCTTAGCCGGGGCTCTGGGGGACTATGGCTACACCTTC.

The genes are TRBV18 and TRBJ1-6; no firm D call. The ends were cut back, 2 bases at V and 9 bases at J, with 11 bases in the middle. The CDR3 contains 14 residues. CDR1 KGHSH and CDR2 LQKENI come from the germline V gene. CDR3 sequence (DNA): TGTGCCAGCTCACCAGGGAGTCAGAGTTCACCCCTCCACTTT. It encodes CASSPGSQSSPLHF. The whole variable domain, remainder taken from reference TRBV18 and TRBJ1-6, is NAGVMQNPRHLVRRRGQEARLRCSPMKGHSHVYWYRQLPEEGLKFMVYLQKENIIDESGMPKERFSAEFPKEGPSILRIQQVVRGDSAAYFCASSPGSQSSPLHFGNGTRLTVT.

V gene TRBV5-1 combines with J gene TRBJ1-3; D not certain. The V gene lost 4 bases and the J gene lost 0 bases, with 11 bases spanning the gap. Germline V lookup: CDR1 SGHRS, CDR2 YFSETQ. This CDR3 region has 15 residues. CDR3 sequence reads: CASSHGSSSGNTIYF. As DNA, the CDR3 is TGCGCCAGCAGCCATGGCTCAAGCTCTGGAAACACCATATATTTT.

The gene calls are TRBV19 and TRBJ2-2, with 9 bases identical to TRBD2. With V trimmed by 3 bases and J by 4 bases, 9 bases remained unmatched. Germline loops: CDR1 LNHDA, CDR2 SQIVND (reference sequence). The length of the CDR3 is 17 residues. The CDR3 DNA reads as TGTGCCAGTAGTATCATTAGCGGGGGCCCCCCCACCGGGGAGCTGTTTTTT. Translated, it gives CASSIISGGPPTGELFF.

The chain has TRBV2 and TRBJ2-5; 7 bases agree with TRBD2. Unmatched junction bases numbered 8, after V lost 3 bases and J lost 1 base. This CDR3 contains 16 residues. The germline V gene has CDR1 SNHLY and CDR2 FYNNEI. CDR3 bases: TGTGCCAGCAGTGATCCCGACGGGGGGATCCAAGAGACCCAGTACTTC. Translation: CASSDPDGGIQETQYF. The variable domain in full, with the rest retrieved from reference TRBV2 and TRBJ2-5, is EPEVTQTPSHQVTQMGQEVILRCVPISNHLYFYWYRQILGQKVEFLVSFYNNEISEKSEIFDDQFSVERPDGSNFTLKIRSTKLEDSAMYFCASSDPDGGIQETQYFGPGTRLLVL.

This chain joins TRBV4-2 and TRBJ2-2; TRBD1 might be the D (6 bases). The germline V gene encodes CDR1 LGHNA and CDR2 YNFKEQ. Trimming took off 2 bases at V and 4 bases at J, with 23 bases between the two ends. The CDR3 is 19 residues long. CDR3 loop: CASSQLTGQAVVGTGELFF. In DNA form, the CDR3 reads TGTGCCAGCAGCCAACTCACGGGACAAGCGGTCGTCGGCACCGGGGAGCTGTTTTTT.

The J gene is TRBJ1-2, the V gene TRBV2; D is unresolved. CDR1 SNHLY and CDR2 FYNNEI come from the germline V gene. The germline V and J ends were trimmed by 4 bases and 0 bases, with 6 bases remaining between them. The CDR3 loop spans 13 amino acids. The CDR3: CASSAGANYGYTF. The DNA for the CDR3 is TGTGCCAGCAGTGCCGGTGCTAACTATGGCTACACCTTC.

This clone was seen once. The CDR3 is CASSQDTGWPGNQPQHF. The CDR3 DNA reads TGCGCCAGCAGCCAAGATACAGGATGGCCGGGGAATCAGCCCCAGCATTTT. The chain carries TRBV4-3 and TRBJ1-5; TRBD1 is a possible D gene (5 bases). With 0 bases removed from V and 4 bases from J, the gap between germline ends came to 16 bases. The CDR3 is 17 residues long. The germline V gene has CDR1 LGHNA and CDR2 YSLEER.

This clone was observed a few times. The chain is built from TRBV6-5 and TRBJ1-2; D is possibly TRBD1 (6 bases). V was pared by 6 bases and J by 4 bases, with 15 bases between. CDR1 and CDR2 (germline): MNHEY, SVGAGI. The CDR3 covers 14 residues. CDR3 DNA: TGTGCCAGCAGCCCGAGTAGGGACATCTATGGCTACACCTTC. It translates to CASSPSRDIYGYTF.

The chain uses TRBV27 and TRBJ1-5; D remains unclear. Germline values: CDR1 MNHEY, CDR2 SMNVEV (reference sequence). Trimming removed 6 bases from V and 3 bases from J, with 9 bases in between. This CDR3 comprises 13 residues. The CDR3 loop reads CASSPGLNQPQHF. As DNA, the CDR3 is TGTGCCAGCAGCCCCGGCCTCAATCAGCCCCAGCATTTT.

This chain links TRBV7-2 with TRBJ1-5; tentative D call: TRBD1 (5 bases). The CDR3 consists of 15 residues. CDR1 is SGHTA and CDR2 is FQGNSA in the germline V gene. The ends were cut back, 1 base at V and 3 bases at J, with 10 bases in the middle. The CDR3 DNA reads TGTGCCAGCAGCTTAGACGGAGGGGCCAATCAGCCCCAGCATTTT. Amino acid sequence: CASSLDGGANQPQHF. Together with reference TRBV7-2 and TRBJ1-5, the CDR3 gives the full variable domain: GAGVSQSPSNKVTEKGKDVELRCDPISGHTALYWYRQSLGQGLEFLIYFQGNSAPDKSGLPSDRFSAERTGGSVSTLTIQRTQQEDSAVYLCASSLDGGANQPQHFGDGTRLSIL.

CDR3 in DNA: TGTGCCAGCAGTTTTACAGGTTCAACTAATGAAAAACTGTTTTTT. This sequence encodes CASSFTGSTNEKLFF. The chain carries TRBV28 and TRBJ1-4, with D perhaps matching TRBD1 (5 bases). Germline V gives CDR1 MDHEN, CDR2 SYDVKM. Trimming removed 3 bases from V and 0 bases from J, with 8 bases in between. This CDR3 contains 15 residues.

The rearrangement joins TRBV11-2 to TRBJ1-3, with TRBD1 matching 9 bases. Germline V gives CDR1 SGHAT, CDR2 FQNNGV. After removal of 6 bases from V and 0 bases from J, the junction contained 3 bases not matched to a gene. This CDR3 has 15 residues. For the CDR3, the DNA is TGTGCCAGCAGGAGGACAGGGGCCTCTGGAAACACCATATATTTT. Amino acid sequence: CASRRTGASGNTIYF.

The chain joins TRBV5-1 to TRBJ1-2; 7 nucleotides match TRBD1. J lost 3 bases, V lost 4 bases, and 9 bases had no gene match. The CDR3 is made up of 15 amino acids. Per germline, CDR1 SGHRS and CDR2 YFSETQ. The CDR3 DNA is TGCGCCAGCAGCGCCCAGGGGGTTCCGGACTATGGCTACACCTTC. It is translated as CASSAQGVPDYGYTF.

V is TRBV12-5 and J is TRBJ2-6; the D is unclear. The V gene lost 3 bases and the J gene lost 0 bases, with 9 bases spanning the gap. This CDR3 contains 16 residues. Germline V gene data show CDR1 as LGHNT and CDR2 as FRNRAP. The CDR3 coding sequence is TGTGCTAGTGGTTTCGGGTGGACCTCTGGGGCCAACGTCCTGACTTTC. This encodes CASGFGWTSGANVLTF.

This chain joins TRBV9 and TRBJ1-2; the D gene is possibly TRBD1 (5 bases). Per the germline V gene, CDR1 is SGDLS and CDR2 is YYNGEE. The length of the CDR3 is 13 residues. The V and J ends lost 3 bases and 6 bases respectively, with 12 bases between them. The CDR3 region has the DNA TGTGCCAGCAGCGCGAGGGCGGGGGATGGCTACACCTTC. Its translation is CASSARAGDGYTF.

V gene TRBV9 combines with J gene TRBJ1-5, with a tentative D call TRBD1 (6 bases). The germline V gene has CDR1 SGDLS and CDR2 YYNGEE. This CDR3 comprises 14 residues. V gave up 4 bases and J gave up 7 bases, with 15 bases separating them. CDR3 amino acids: CASSLGGGNQPQHF. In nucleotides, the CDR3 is TGTGCCAGCAGCCTAGGGGGTGGTAACCAGCCCCAGCATTTT.

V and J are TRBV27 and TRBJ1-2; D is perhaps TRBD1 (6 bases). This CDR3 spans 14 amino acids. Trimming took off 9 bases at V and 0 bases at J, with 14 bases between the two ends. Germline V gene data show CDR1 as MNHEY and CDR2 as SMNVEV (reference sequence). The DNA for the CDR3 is TGTGCCAGTAAACAGGGCAGAGCTAACTATGGCTACACCTTC. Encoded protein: CASKQGRANYGYTF.

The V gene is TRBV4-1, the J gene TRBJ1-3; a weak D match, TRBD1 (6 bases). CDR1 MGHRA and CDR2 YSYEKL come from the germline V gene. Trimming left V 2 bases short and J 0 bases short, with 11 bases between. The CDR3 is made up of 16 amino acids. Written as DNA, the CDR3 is TGCGCCAGCAGCCAATCTACAGGGACCTCTGGAAACACCATATATTTT. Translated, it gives CASSQSTGTSGNTIYF.